This TCR beta chain was identified in a study of response to subunit inactivated influenza vaccine. The sample holds a few counts of this clonotype. The CDR3 totals 11 residues. Looked up from germline, CDR1 is GTSNPN and CDR2 is SVGIG (reference sequence). V was pared by 2 bases and J by 9 bases, with 8 bases between. TCRdb called the RT-PCR reads again in MiXCR, with one record for every CDR3 protein. The data hold more than 600,000 distinct CDR3 sequences, with around 20% observed a single time. This sequence was found in a man between 50 and 59 years old who received an inactivated influenza vaccine. The chain combines TRBV30 with TRBJ2-1, with a tentative D call TRBD2 (6 bases). The sample was PBMCs from blood, taken approximately 5 days after vaccination. The CDR3 spells CAWSIGGEQFF. CDR3 DNA sequence: TGTGCCTGGAGTATCGGGGGTGAGCAGTTCTTC.